The rows below give T cell receptor beta chains drawn from one sample of a study of regulatory T cells in long-lasting Graves disease. Each CDR3 protein gets one entry after TCRdb re-called the multiplex PCR reads with MiXCR. Altogether around 480,000 distinct CDR3 sequences are present, 15% to 20% being singletons, with the ten largest covering 20% to 25%. These data also featured in a second study, about T cells in Graves' hyperthyroidism and ophthalmopathy.

Source: peripheral blood mononuclear cells (PBMCs), taken at new diagnosis, from a patient treated with antithyroid drugs. All receptors derive from a woman aged 40 to 65 with Graves disease. The CDR3 runs from the conserved cysteine through the conserved F or W. D genes are given only for firm matches. Clone size is shown for a subset of rows, as once, few, many or a class of expanded clone.

CDR3nt	CDR3aa	d_gene	len	j_gene	v_gene	abundance
TGCGCCAGCAGCTTGGGTGCGGACGGTAGCTACACCTTC	CASSLGADGSYTF	-	13	TRBJ1-2	TRBV5-1	few
TGTGCCAGCAGCTCTGACAGGGGGATATACTATAATTCACCCCTCCACTTT	CASSSDRGIYYNSPLHF	TRBD1	17	TRBJ1-6	TRBV11-2	many
TGCAGTGCGGCGGGACTAGCGGGGACCACAGATACGCAGTATTTT	CSAAGLAGTTDTQYF	TRBD2	15	TRBJ2-3	TRBV20-1	-
TGTGCCAGTAGTAGCCCATCCAGGGACGGCTACACCTTC	CASSSPSRDGYTF	-	13	TRBJ1-2	TRBV19	few
TGTGCCAGCAGTTCCTCGTACTGGTCCAGGAATGGGGACAACTCTGGAAACACCATATATTTT	CASSSSYWSRNGDNSGNTIYF	-	21	TRBJ1-3	TRBV28	-
TGTGCCAGCAGCTTGTCCCCGGGACAGGGGGCGAACAATGAGCAGTTCTTC	CASSLSPGQGANNEQFF	TRBD1	17	TRBJ2-1	TRBV7-9	many
TGTGCTGCGGACAGCTATATCTATGGCTACACCTTC	CAADSYIYGYTF	-	12	TRBJ1-2	TRBV19	few
TGTGCCAGTAGTATCCCACCTGGCCTCGGGCTGAATTCACCCCTCCACTTT	CASSIPPGLGLNSPLHF	-	17	TRBJ1-6	TRBV19	few
TGTGCCAGCAGCCCCAACCCCCCCGGAGCTTTCTACGAGCAGTACTTC	CASSPNPPGAFYEQYF	-	16	TRBJ2-7	TRBV3-1	-
TGTGCCAGCAGCTTGGTCGGCCACTCTGGGTTTTCAGATACGCAGTATTTT	CASSLVGHSGFSDTQYF	-	17	TRBJ2-3	TRBV5-6	many
TGTGCCAGCAGCGTTAGCGGGGAGTATGGCTACACCTTC	CASSVSGEYGYTF	-	13	TRBJ1-2	TRBV5-6	-
TGTGCCAGCAGCTTACAAGGGAACACTGAAGCTTTCTTT	CASSLQGNTEAFF	-	13	TRBJ1-1	TRBV5-1	many
TGTGCCAGCAGTCTAACCGGGACAGGGTGGCTGAGGACCTCCTACAATGAGCAGTTCTTC	CASSLTGTGWLRTSYNEQFF	TRBD1	20	TRBJ2-1	TRBV6-1	many
TGCAGTGCCGAGGCCCAGCAGGGGAGCGGGGATCAGCCCCAGCATTTT	CSAEAQQGSGDQPQHF	-	16	TRBJ1-5	TRBV20-1	few
TGTGCCAGCAGCCCCGACGGCGGAAATCAAGCCTACGAGCAGTACTTC	CASSPDGGNQAYEQYF	-	16	TRBJ2-7	TRBV7-2	-
TGTGCCAGCAGACCCACCGGAGCTAGCAATCAGCCCCAGCATTTT	CASRPTGASNQPQHF	-	15	TRBJ1-5	TRBV6-2/TRBV6-3	few
TGCGCCAGCAGCCAAATCGTCTACAGGGAGGCTGGAAACACCATATATTTT	CASSQIVYREAGNTIYF	-	17	TRBJ1-3	TRBV4-1	-
TGTGCCAGCGGGTTGACGCGTGGGGACTATGGCTACACCTTC	CASGLTRGDYGYTF	-	14	TRBJ1-2	TRBV5-6	-
TGTGCCAGCACCTTCCCAAGGGGGGGTGCGAACACCGGGGAGCTGTTTTTT	CASTFPRGGANTGELFF	-	17	TRBJ2-2	TRBV6-1	many
TGTGCCATCTCAGACAGGAGCCCCACCTCGACCCACTATGGCTACACCTTC	CAISDRSPTSTHYGYTF	-	17	TRBJ1-2	TRBV10-3	-
TGTGCCAGCAATACAGGGAACTCTGGGGCCAACGTCCTGACTTTC	CASNTGNSGANVLTF	-	15	TRBJ2-6	TRBV30	many
TGTGCCAGCAGTATTTACAGGGGGGCTCAGCCCCAGCATTTT	CASSIYRGAQPQHF	TRBD1	14	TRBJ1-5	TRBV3-1	-
TGTGCCAGCAGTTACGTTGCCGGAAACTATGGCTACACCTTC	CASSYVAGNYGYTF	-	14	TRBJ1-2	TRBV6-5	many
TGTGCCAGCAGTTCCGGACTGGGGGGAGAGACCCAGTACTTC	CASSSGLGGETQYF	-	14	TRBJ2-5	TRBV12-3/TRBV12-4	many
TGCAGTGCCTCCGGACAGACTAGCAATCAGCCCCAGCATTTT	CSASGQTSNQPQHF	-	14	TRBJ1-5	TRBV20-1	many
TGTGCCAGCAGTCGGACAGGGACTTCAGGTTTTTCGTCCTACGAGCAGTACTTC	CASSRTGTSGFSSYEQYF	TRBD1	18	TRBJ2-7	TRBV6-1	many
TGTGCCAGCACCTCGGGGGATACGCAGTATTTT	CASTSGDTQYF	-	11	TRBJ2-3	TRBV12-3/TRBV12-4	-
TGTGCCAGCAGCGAAGGACAGGTTTATAGCAATCAGCCCCAGCATTTT	CASSEGQVYSNQPQHF	TRBD1	16	TRBJ1-5	TRBV2	many
TGTGCCAGCAGTTCTGGACTAGCGGGGGGCGAGAATACGCAGTATTTT	CASSSGLAGGENTQYF	TRBD2	16	TRBJ2-3	TRBV6-2/TRBV6-3	-
TGTGCCAGCAGTGAGGACAGGGGGCACACCGGGGAGCTGTTTTTT	CASSEDRGHTGELFF	TRBD1	15	TRBJ2-2	TRBV5-1	-
TGCAGTGCTAATGGTGTGAGCAATCAGCCCCAGCATTTT	CSANGVSNQPQHF	-	13	TRBJ1-5	TRBV20-1	few
TGCGCCAGCAGCCAAGAGAAGGGCAGCCTCTATGGCTACACCTTC	CASSQEKGSLYGYTF	-	15	TRBJ1-2	TRBV4-1	few
TGTGCCAGTAAGGTACGCTGGGCGAACACTGAAGCTTTCTTT	CASKVRWANTEAFF	-	14	TRBJ1-1	TRBV19	-
TGTGCCAGTAGTATTGGAGGGTCCTCGGGTGAGACCCAGTACTTC	CASSIGGSSGETQYF	-	15	TRBJ2-5	TRBV19	few
TGCAGCGTTGAAGGGACCAACACAGATACGCAGTATTTT	CSVEGTNTDTQYF	-	13	TRBJ2-3	TRBV29-1	few
TGTGCCAGCAGTTTTGGGGGACGGTTGAACACTGAAGCTTTCTTT	CASSFGGRLNTEAFF	-	15	TRBJ1-1	TRBV12-3/TRBV12-4	many
TGTGCCAGTAGTATGGAGGACAGGAGGGCGGTCTTTGAAGCTTTCTTT	CASSMEDRRAVFEAFF	TRBD1	16	TRBJ1-1	TRBV19	many
TGTGCCAGCAGCTTGTCGAGAGCATCGGCGGATAATTCACCCCTCCACTTT	CASSLSRASADNSPLHF	-	17	TRBJ1-6	TRBV5-5	many
TGTGCCAGCAGCTACCGGGACTCTACAGATACGCAGTATTTT	CASSYRDSTDTQYF	-	14	TRBJ2-3	TRBV14	-
TGTGCCAGCAGCCCGGACAGCAGATCGACTGAAGCTTTCTTT	CASSPDSRSTEAFF	-	14	TRBJ1-1	TRBV5-4	many
TGTGCCAGCAGCTTTACCGAGGGATCCAACGAGCAGTACTTC	CASSFTEGSNEQYF	-	14	TRBJ2-7	TRBV13	-
TGTGCCAGCAGCCCCCTTGGACAGTTGGATATGAGTAATCAGCCCCAGCATTTT	CASSPLGQLDMSNQPQHF	-	18	TRBJ1-5	TRBV12-3/TRBV12-4	many